The entry that follows covers one T cell receptor beta chain sequence. It lacks a known antigen. Qualities for individual bases were not recorded, and no much larger clone is one base off. Library preparation was by the immunoSEQ multiplex PCR assay. Adaptive Biotechnologies handled the TCRB amplification, library preparation, sequencing and preliminary bioinformatics at Survey level resolution. For TCRB sequencing, genomic DNA from sorted cTfh populations was amplified by multiplex PCR. In the paper's pipeline: Clonality was calculated in R as 1 minus normalized Shannon entropy, and the Gini index was calculated with the R package ineq. The overlap score was defined as the summed counts of shared sequences divided by the total counts of all sequences in both compared samples. Significance of shared clonotypes was assessed by Fisher's exact test, with a theoretical repertoire of 10^7 TCRB sequences assumed. In its TCRdb copy, this immuneACCESS table keeps in-frame sequences only and misses some clones. Where compared with another copy, unresolved V genes explain less than half of these, and the others have no known cause. The V and J calls and the clone size are those of that table, but D and trimming were determined from the DNA. The sample table holds about 15,000 clones, of which about four fifths were seen once. In total, the top ten clones hold roughly 1.3% of the sample.

Read against the paper, the sample's time point label means: 2014-2015 season, 7 days after vaccination. Adults were given seasonal inactivated influenza vaccine (Fluvarix), and sorted blood CD4 subsets were followed by TCRB sequencing before and after vaccination. To be eligible, subjects had to live in the community and must not have received influenza vaccine in the previous 6 months. Subjects were excluded for influenza vaccine contraindications, substance abuse, HIV/AIDS, active malignancy, immunomodulatory medication, or active illness such as respiratory infection. At each time point, somewhere between 40 and 100 mL of blood was taken. Non-naive CD4+CXCR5+PD-1+ cells were defined as circulating Tfh and were sorted into ICOS+CD38+ and ICOS-CD38- fractions. Ficoll-Paque PLUS or SepMate separation was used to isolate PBMC. Before DNA was extracted, the cell subsets were sorted from PBMC using a BD FACS Aria.

This specimen comes from a study of follicular helper T cells after annual influenza vaccination (dated by TCRdb to about 2017). About the study as a whole: After each seasonal influenza vaccination, blood was collected on days 0, 7 and 28. To look at recall of cTfh clones, some subjects were tracked through successive annual vaccinations covering the 2013-2014, 2014-2015 and 2015-2016 seasons. One week after vaccination, a second recruited cohort of 12 to 13 subjects (Table S1) displayed a similar ICOS+CD38+ cTfh response. Multi-year samples were available from six subjects, with four subjects covering two vaccination seasons and two subjects covering three seasons. The 2013-2014 samples were cryopreserved, while the 2015 samples were processed right after collection.

Beyond this particular receptor, the publication reports: ICOS+CD38+ cTfh clonality correlated with the frequency of that population, and its change correlated with the change in circulating plasmablast frequency. Only about 9.5-21% of analyzed cells yielded productive TCRB sequences, so sampling of rare clonotypes was not possible. Day 7 ICOS+CD38+ clones were most often found later in ICOS-CD38- cTfh, suggesting that subset may serve as a memory reservoir. Successive annual vaccinations recalled a recurring oligoclonal ICOS+CD38+ cTfh response that included tetramer and AIM influenza-specific clonotypes.

Material: CXCR5+ CD38- circulating T follicular helper cells from blood, obtained 7 days after influenza vaccination. Sample cell subset or site, as interpreted from the label and publication: circulating Tfh, non-naive CD4+CXCR5+PD-1+ (ICOS+CD38+ or ICOS-CD38-). The clonotype comes from an adult who received the influenza vaccine.

The CDR3 protein: CASSRDSPRVHEQFF. The nucleotide sequence is given as TGCGCCAGCAGCCGGGACAGCCCCAGGGTCCATGAGCAGTTCTTC. Rearrangement joined TRBV5-1 to TRBJ2-1, with TRBD1 matching 7 junction bases. The CDR3 goes from the cysteine to the phenylalanine over 15 residues. Of the read, only the CDR3 DNA is kept; its 45 bases are in frame from base 1. The germline V and J ends show losses of 4 bases and 8 bases respectively, and no gene match explains 12 bases of the junction. From a lookup of the germline V gene, CDR1 and CDR2 are SGHRS and YFSETQ.